This entry describes one T cell receptor beta chain. This entry comes from a study of blood T cell repertoires in COVID-19. About the research overall: Acute-phase and convalescent COVID-19 samples originated in the United States, Italy and Spain. PBMCs, B-cell-depleted T cells, or T cells were the source of the cDNA or gDNA that made up the material.

V lost 4 bases and J lost 4; bases outside the gene matches: 6. Germline V gene sequence: CDR1 SGHTA, CDR2 FQGNSA. The CDR3 has 15 amino acids. Original processing methods: Estimation of nucleated cell counts was performed using reference gene primer amplification. Sequencing used immunoSEQ multiplex PCR; TCRdb keeps in-frame clones, though not all of them. V, J and clone size are taken as reported in that table, and D and trimming were inferred from the DNA itself. The sample has 180,000 or so clones; over 75% are singletons. This TCR was recovered from a woman aged 80 or older with acute or convalescent COVID-19. The material sequenced was peripheral blood. The J gene is TRBJ2-1, the V gene TRBV7-2; 8 nucleotides line up with TRBD1. CDR3 sequence reads: CASSSLRQGYNEQFF. The CDR3 coding sequence is TGTGCCAGCAGCTCCCTCAGACAGGGGTACAATGAGCAGTTCTTC.